This T cell receptor (beta chain) appears in the sequencing data of a study of T cell responses to AZD1222 COVID-19 vaccine. Using immunoSEQ multiplex PCR, the repertoire was profiled, and TCRdb retains in-frame clones only, with some absent. This sample yields roughly 150,000 clones, of which roughly 92% are seen a single time; about 1.6% belongs to the top ten. Germline CDR1 and CDR2: SGHAT and FQNNGV. Trimming pared 1 base from V and 2 bases from J, leaving 15 bases between. CDR3 size: 16 residues. The receptor comes from an adult in good health. This chain links TRBV11-2 with TRBJ2-7; tentative D call: TRBD1 (5 bases). Sequencing was performed on peripheral blood, taken on day 0 of AZD1222 vaccination. The CDR3 nucleotides are TGTGCCAGCAGCTTAGTCGCAGGGTTAACTGCCTACGAGCAGTACTTC. Translated, it gives CASSLVAGLTAYEQYF.